This T cell receptor (beta chain) was identified in a study of T cell responses to AZD1222 COVID-19 vaccine. Whole-study findings and limits: Donors in the cohort were predominantly white British and more often female, and clonal diversity was possibly underestimated. Mapped onto spike, vaccine-associated CD4 TCRs spanned it and were dominant at 160-218 and 743-854. Only six people who got AZD1222 tested seropositive at baseline.

Worth noting for this clone: Its matching antigen is unknown.

The CDR3 consists of 17 residues. CDR1 and CDR2 (germline): LNHNV, YYDKDF (reference sequence). With 5 bases removed from V and 2 bases from J, the gap between germline ends came to 19 bases. The table came from immunoSEQ multiplex PCR; TCRdb's copy has only in-frame clones and leaves some out. Found here are around 150,000 clones, around 92% of them singletons; the top ten hold approximately 1.1%. The sample consisted of peripheral blood, taken 28 days after the second AZD1222 dose. This receptor was obtained from an adult who received the AZD1222 COVID-19 vaccine. The chain carries TRBV15 and TRBJ1-3; possibly TRBD1 for D (6 bases). The DNA for the CDR3 is TGTGCCACCAGCGCTCGGGGGCTCAGGGTCGCTGGAAACACCATATATTTT. This codes for CATSARGLRVAGNTIYF. Combining the CDR3 with reference TRBV15 and TRBJ1-3 gives the whole variable domain DAMVIQNPRYQVTQFGKPVTLSCSQTLNHNVMYWYQQKSSQAPKLLFHYYDKDFNNEADTPDNFQSRRPNTSFCFLDIRSPGLGDTAMYLCATSARGLRVAGNTIYFGEGSWLTVV.